The 27 T cell receptor beta chains below come from one sample, sequenced in a study of human T cells and chemical hapten exposure. TCRdb reprocessed the RACE reads with MiXCR, giving one entry per CDR3 protein. The sample records about 160,000 distinct CDR3 sequences, about a quarter being singletons. The time point was: patch test 3, about 24 weeks after DPC sensitization. The treatment denotes: therapeutic diphenylcyclopropenone sensitization with weekly scalp DPC. The source material was whole blood, sampled in connection with sensitization to the hapten diphenylcyclopropenone (DPC). The receptors were gathered from a woman aged 18-29 years with alopecia areata. Some clones in this sample may be carry-over from other donors' samples.

This clonotype was seen only a few times. The chain employs TRBV6-6 and TRBJ2-5, with TRBD2 matching over 10 bases. Losses at the gene ends were 2 bases for V and 1 base for J; bases not matched to a gene: 7. The CDR3 sequence is 17 residues long. CDR1 is MNHNY, CDR2 SVGAGI, per germline (reference sequence). CDR3 sequence: CASSYHRVAGGQETQYF. In DNA form, the CDR3 reads TGTGCCAGCAGTTACCACCGAGTAGCGGGGGGCCAAGAGACCCAGTACTTC.

This clonotype was seen a handful of times. The gene calls are TRBV4-1 and TRBJ2-1, with TRBD1 matching over 10 bases. CDR1 MGHRA and CDR2 YSYEKL come from the germline V gene. This CDR3 has 17 amino acids. Trimming cost V 1 base and J 8 bases; bases outside gene matches: 11. The CDR3 bases are TGCGCCAGCAGCCAAGCCGGGGACAGGGGCCCCTTGGATGAGCAGTTCTTC. Its protein product is CASSQAGDRGPLDEQFF.

This chain connects TRBV29-1 to TRBJ2-7; 8 bases map to TRBD2. Per germline, CDR1 SQVTM and CDR2 ANQGSEA. This CDR3 comprises 14 residues. V shed 8 bases and J 2 bases; nucleotides not matched to a gene: 11. The CDR3 is CSPEGTRKTYEQYF. The CDR3 DNA follows: TGCAGCCCAGAAGGGACTAGAAAAACCTACGAGCAGTACTTC.

Only a few counts were recorded for this clonotype. The gene calls are TRBV4-1 and TRBJ2-5, with 11 bases matching TRBD2. V lost 5 bases, J lost 1 base, and 3 bases stayed unmatched. CDR1 is MGHRA and CDR2 is YSYEKL in the germline V gene. This CDR3 region has 15 residues. The CDR3 is CASSWGLAAQETQYF. CDR3 DNA sequence: TGCGCCAGCAGCTGGGGACTAGCGGCCCAAGAGACCCAGTACTTC.

This chain connects TRBV20-1 to TRBJ2-7; no clear D. The V end lost 0 bases, the J end lost 2 bases, and 14 bases lay between the germline ends. The CDR3 length is 15 residues. Germline CDR1 reads DFQATT; CDR2 reads SNEGSKA (reference sequence). CDR3 amino acids: CSARDLRRTTYEQYF. CDR3 in DNA: TGCAGTGCTAGAGATCTCCGACGTACGACCTACGAGCAGTACTTC.

The CDR3 spells CASSVMGQLNSPLHF. The CDR3 bases are TGTGCCAGCAGCGTAATGGGGCAGCTAAATTCACCCCTCCACTTT. The chain uses TRBV9 and TRBJ1-6; D may be TRBD1 (5 bases). CDR1 and CDR2 from the germline V gene are SGDLS and YYNGEE. V was pared by 1 base and J by 7 bases, with 12 bases between. The CDR3 has 15 amino acids.

This chain uses TRBV5-1 with TRBJ2-7, with 9 bases fitting TRBD1. The trim removed 4 bases at V and 2 bases at J, leaving 7 bases unmatched. Per germline, CDR1 SGHRS and CDR2 YFSETQ. The CDR3 is 15 residues long. The CDR3 protein is CASSPGTGTTYEQYF. The CDR3 DNA follows: TGCGCCAGCAGCCCCGGGACAGGGACGACCTACGAGCAGTACTTC. Combining the CDR3 with reference TRBV5-1 and TRBJ2-7 gives the whole variable domain KAGVTQTPRYLIKTRGQQVTLSCSPISGHRSVSWYQQTPGQGLQFLFEYFSETQRNKGNFPGRFSGRQFSNSRSEMNVSTLELGDSALYLCASSPGTGTTYEQYFGPGTRLTVT.

V is TRBV5-1 and J is TRBJ2-5; perhaps TRBD1 as D (5 bases). The CDR3 is 14 residues long. The germline V and J ends were trimmed by 1 base and 3 bases, with 10 bases remaining between them. Germline lookup yields CDR1 SGHRS and CDR2 YFSETQ. CDR3 sequence (DNA): TGCGCCAGCAGCTTGTTCCAGGGTGAAGAGACCCAGTACTTC. Protein: CASSLFQGEETQYF.

The chain uses TRBV11-2 and TRBJ2-5; D possibly corresponds to TRBD1 (6 bases). CDR1 SGHAT and CDR2 FQNNGV come from the germline V gene. V was pared by 5 bases and J by 5 bases, with 15 bases between. The length of the CDR3 is 14 residues. CDR3 in DNA: TGTGCCAGCAGCAGAACAGGGTTACTCGAGACCCAGTACTTC. Its translation: CASSRTGLLETQYF.

The chain recombines TRBV20-1 with TRBJ1-2; TRBD1 is a possible D gene (5 bases). The germline V gene has CDR1 DFQATT and CDR2 SNEGSKA (reference sequence). The CDR3 totals 10 residues. The CDR3 sequence: CGGFNYGYTF. CDR3 sequence (DNA): TGCGGGGGGTTCAACTATGGCTACACCTTC.

This clonotype was observed a few times. This chain connects TRBV7-2 to TRBJ1-2, with 10 bases aligning to TRBD1. This CDR3 has 16 residues. V was pared by 5 bases and J by 2 bases, with 8 bases of the junction left unmatched. Germline-derived CDR1 and CDR2 are SGHTA and FQGNSA. CDR3 protein: CASSRPPGQGNYGYTF. The CDR3 bases are TGTGCCAGCAGCCGCCCCCCGGGACAGGGGAACTATGGCTACACCTTC. Complete variable domain (other parts from reference TRBV7-2 and TRBJ1-2): GAGVSQSPSNKVTEKGKDVELRCDPISGHTALYWYRQSLGQGLEFLIYFQGNSAPDKSGLPSDRFSAERTGGSVSTLTIQRTQQEDSAVYLCASSRPPGQGNYGYTFGSGTRLTVV.

This clonotype was observed a few times. This rearrangement joins TRBV9 to TRBJ1-1; possible D gene TRBD1, 6 bases. V was shortened by 2 bases and J by 6 bases, with 14 bases between the two germline ends. The CDR3 runs to 14 residues. Germline V gene data show CDR1 as SGDLS and CDR2 as YYNGEE. The CDR3 here is CASSVGIDRPEAFF. The CDR3 nucleotides read TGTGCCAGCAGCGTGGGGATCGACAGGCCTGAAGCTTTCTTT.

CDR3 region: CASSLVLSEQYF. The CDR3 region has the DNA TGCGCCAGCAGCTTGGTTCTTAGCGAGCAGTACTTC. This sequence joins TRBV5-1 and TRBJ2-7; D unresolved. Per the germline V gene, CDR1 is SGHRS and CDR2 is YFSETQ. Trimming shortened V by 0 bases and J by 6 bases, and 7 bases separated the two germline ends. The CDR3 runs 12 residues.

This chain joins TRBV5-1 and TRBJ2-3; 13 bases map to TRBD2. CDR1 is SGHRS, CDR2 YFSETQ, per germline. Trimming removed 2 bases from V and 3 bases from J; junction bases left unmatched: 6. The CDR3 has 17 amino acids. The CDR3 region has the DNA TGCGCCAGCAGCTTCCGCACTAGCGGGGGGGCGACAGATACGCAGTATTTT. Amino acids: CASSFRTSGGATDTQYF.

The chain has TRBV28 and TRBJ2-3; D may be TRBD1 (5 bases). The CDR3 loop spans 14 amino acids. V shed 7 bases and J shed 0 bases, with 11 bases lying between them. CDR1 is MDHEN and CDR2 is SYDVKM in the germline V gene. The chain's CDR3 is CASTPGLSTDTQYF. The CDR3 DNA is TGTGCCAGCACCCCAGGGTTAAGCACAGATACGCAGTATTTT.

This clonotype has more than one count but fewer than ten. This chain links TRBV7-8 with TRBJ2-7; D not resolved. Deletions cut 1 base from V and 5 bases from J, with 6 bases between. Germline V gene lookup returns CDR1 SGHVS and CDR2 FQNEAQ. The CDR3 spans 12 residues. DNA of the CDR3: TGTGCCAGCAGCTTAGGAGAGAACGAGCAGTACTTC. It specifies CASSLGENEQYF.

The genes are TRBV5-1 and TRBJ2-7, with D unresolved. Per germline, CDR1 SGHRS and CDR2 YFSETQ. The ends were cut back, 1 base at V and 1 base at J, with 12 bases in the middle. The CDR3 runs to 15 residues. The DNA of the CDR3 is TGCGCCAGCAGCTTGAGAGGTGGGGTTTCCTACGAGCAGTACTTC. It translates to CASSLRGGVSYEQYF.

In its sample, this clonotype was seen a few times. V usage is TRBV9 and J usage is TRBJ1-2; D call uncertain. Germline lookup yields CDR1 SGDLS and CDR2 YYNGEE. V shed 0 bases and J shed 0 bases, with 9 bases lying between them. The CDR3 sequence is 15 residues long. The CDR3 coding sequence is TGTGCCAGCAGCGTAGCACCGACTACTAACTATGGCTACACCTTC. This codes for CASSVAPTTNYGYTF. Full variable domain (rest looked up from reference TRBV9 and TRBJ1-2): DSGVTQTPKHLITATGQRVTLRCSPRSGDLSVYWYQQSLDQGLQFLIQYYNGEERAKGNILERFSAQQFPDLHSELNLSSLELGDSALYFCASSVAPTTNYGYTFGSGTRLTVV.

This clonotype was detected many times. The rearrangement links TRBV9 to TRBJ1-2; D gene uncertain. With 0 bases removed from V and 6 bases from J, the gap between germline ends came to 9 bases. The CDR3 is 13 amino acids. From germline, CDR1 is SGDLS and CDR2 YYNGEE. The CDR3 nucleotides are TGTGCCAGCAGCGTAGATCGGGCTGATGGCTACACCTTC. Its protein is CASSVDRADGYTF.

This clonotype has at least ten counts. The rearrangement uses TRBV7-2 and TRBJ1-1, with unresolved D. The V gene's germline CDR1 is SGHTA and CDR2 FQGNSA. V was cut by 2 bases and J by 1 base, with 5 bases left in between. CDR3 length equals 13 residues. The CDR3, as DNA: TGTGCCAGCAGCTTACGGTCGAACACTGAAGCTTTCTTT. Translated: CASSLRSNTEAFF.

This clonotype was observed many times. This chain joins TRBV5-1 and TRBJ2-5; D perhaps matches TRBD2 (6 bases). The CDR3 is 13 amino acids. Germline values: CDR1 SGHRS, CDR2 YFSETQ. V was pared by 4 bases and J by 2 bases, with 9 bases between. The CDR3 bases are TGCGCCAGCAGCCCCAGCGGGCAAGAGACCCAGTACTTC. It encodes CASSPSGQETQYF.

The chain employs TRBV7-2 and TRBJ2-7; 13 bases line up with TRBD2. Germline-derived CDR1 and CDR2 are SGHTA and FQGNSA. Trimming removed 5 bases from V and 0 bases from J; junction bases left unmatched: 7. The CDR3 extends over 17 amino acids. CDR3 DNA sequence: TGTGCCAGCAGCCGGACTAGCGGGGGTACCAACTCCTACGAGCAGTACTTC. Residues: CASSRTSGGTNSYEQYF.

This clonotype showed up just a few times. This chain connects TRBV7-2 to TRBJ1-2, with unresolved D. Trimming took 6 bases from V and 0 from J, leaving 11 bases between them. This CDR3 has 14 amino acids. Germline V gene data show CDR1 as SGHTA and CDR2 as FQGNSA. The CDR3 is CASSHYGTNYGYTF. The CDR3 DNA sequence: TGTGCCAGCAGTCATTATGGGACTAACTATGGCTACACCTTC.

The chain uses TRBV24-1 and TRBJ2-2, with D possibly TRBD1 on 6 matching bases. From germline, CDR1 is KGHDR and CDR2 SFDVKD. V lost 4 bases to trimming and J lost 7 bases, with 12 bases between them. This CDR3 is 14 amino acids long. In DNA, the CDR3 is TGTGCCACCAGTGACCAGGGGACCGTCGGGGAGCTGTTTTTT. Protein product: CATSDQGTVGELFF.

V is TRBV6-2 or TRBV6-3 and J is TRBJ2-7; D not resolved. Trimming shortened V by 0 bases and J by 5 bases, and 2 bases separated the two germline ends. The CDR3 runs 11 residues. Germline loops: CDR1 MNHEY, CDR2 SVGEGT. The CDR3 spells CASSYSHEQYF. CDR3 in DNA: TGTGCCAGCAGTTACTCGCACGAGCAGTACTTC.

The chain has TRBV4-1 and TRBJ2-7, with 7 bases aligning to TRBD1. CDR1 and CDR2 (germline): MGHRA, YSYEKL. CDR3 length: 15 residues. After removal of 5 bases from V and 3 bases from J, the junction contained 10 bases not matched to a gene. The CDR3 region is CASSKGAGQDYEQYF. CDR3 bases: TGCGCCAGCAGCAAAGGGGCCGGACAGGACTACGAGCAGTACTTC.

This clonotype has only a few counts. This chain joins TRBV29-1 and TRBJ2-3, with no clear D. The CDR3 contains 16 residues. Trimming shortened V by 2 bases and J by 0 bases, and 15 bases separated the two germline ends. The germline gives CDR1 SQVTM, CDR2 ANQGSEA. CDR3 nucleotides: TGCAGCGTTGAATATGGTGGCAGACCTAGCACAGATACGCAGTATTTT. Translation: CSVEYGGRPSTDTQYF.